These T cell receptor beta chains were read from a single sample in a study of blood T cell repertoires in COVID-19. Some clones are missing from TCRdb's copy, which holds only in-frame ones; the method was immunoSEQ multiplex PCR. Among over 90,000 clones, just over 85% were seen once, and the ten largest hold over 10%. Material: peripheral blood. The source of these receptors is a woman between 55 and 75 years old in a cohort sampled during active or convalescent COVID-19. Both conserved end residues are part of each CDR3. D genes are given only for firm matches. Clone size appears in some rows only: once, few, many, or a class for an expanded clone.

size: -; J: TRBJ2-2; V: TRBV2; D: -; CDR3: CASNRQWGTGELFF; DNA: TGTGCCAGCAACCGACAGTGGGGAACCGGGGAGCTGTTTTTT
size: -; J: TRBJ1-4; V: TRBV6-5; D: -; CDR3: CASSRLKSEKLFF; DNA: TGTGCCAGCAGTCGACTAAAGAGTGAAAAACTGTTTTTT
size: few; J: TRBJ2-7; V: TRBV19; D: TRBD2; CDR3: CASSSGRAHEQYF; DNA: TGTGCCAGTAGTAGCGGGAGGGCCCACGAGCAGTACTTC
size: -; J: TRBJ2-1; V: TRBV19; D: TRBD2; CDR3: CASSATSGPYNEQFF; DNA: TGTGCCAGTAGCGCCACTAGCGGGCCCTACAATGAGCAGTTCTTC
size: -; J: TRBJ1-1; V: TRBV7-2; D: -; CDR3: CASSLVAPTEAFF; DNA: TGTGCCAGCAGCTTAGTGGCCCCCACTGAAGCTTTCTTT
size: -; J: TRBJ2-3; V: TRBV5-8; D: -; CDR3: CASSSPGDSSTDTQYF; DNA: TGTGCCAGCAGCTCCCCCGGGGACTCGAGCACAGATACGCAGTATTTT
size: -; J: TRBJ1-1; V: TRBV13; D: -; CDR3: CASSSREAGTEAFF; DNA: TGTGCCAGCAGCTCCCGGGAAGCGGGCACTGAAGCTTTCTTT
size: -; J: TRBJ1-1; V: TRBV5-8; D: -; CDR3: CASSYLGAQAFF; DNA: TGTGCCAGCAGCTATCTGGGGGCCCAAGCTTTCTTT
size: few; J: TRBJ1-3; V: TRBV3-1/TRBV3-2; D: -; CDR3: CASSRTVSGNTIYF; DNA: TGTGCCAGCAGCCGGACAGTCTCTGGAAACACCATATATTTT
size: -; J: TRBJ2-7; V: TRBV19; D: -; CDR3: CASSISLRGKSYEQYF; DNA: TGTGCCAGTAGTATCTCCCTTCGCGGGAAATCCTACGAGCAGTACTTC
size: once; J: TRBJ2-7; V: TRBV7-9; D: TRBD2; CDR3: CASSPPIAGSPTEQYF; DNA: TGTGCCAGCAGCCCCCCAATAGCGGGGTCACCTACCGAGCAGTACTTC
size: -; J: TRBJ1-2; V: TRBV5-4; D: -; CDR3: CASSLYRVHGYTF; DNA: TGTGCCAGCAGCCTGTACAGGGTCCATGGCTACACCTTC
size: -; J: TRBJ2-7; V: TRBV5-5; D: -; CDR3: CASSLEADKYF; DNA: TGTGCCAGCAGCTTGGAGGCCGACAAGTACTTC
size: -; J: TRBJ2-7; V: TRBV4-1; D: -; CDR3: CASSPGLLGGYEQYF; DNA: TGCGCCAGCAGCCCCGGACTCTTAGGGGGCTACGAGCAGTACTTC
size: once; J: TRBJ1-1; V: TRBV10-2; D: -; CDR3: CASSEFAGRGEAFF; DNA: TGCGCCAGCAGTGAGTTCGCAGGCCGGGGTGAAGCTTTCTTT
size: -; J: TRBJ2-6; V: TRBV7-3; D: TRBD1; CDR3: CASSPYPLRDRFSGANVLTF; DNA: TGTGCCAGCAGCCCCTACCCCCTACGGGACAGATTCTCTGGGGCCAACGTCCTGACTTTC
size: -; J: TRBJ1-2; V: TRBV18; D: -; CDR3: CASSPYRDYGYGYTF; DNA: TGTGCCAGCTCACCTTACAGGGACTACGGGTATGGCTACACCTTC
size: -; J: TRBJ2-5; V: TRBV5-1; D: TRBD1; CDR3: CASSLGQGAYETQYF; DNA: TGCGCCAGCAGCTTGGGACAGGGGGCATATGAGACCCAGTACTTC
size: once; J: TRBJ2-1; V: TRBV7-8; D: TRBD2; CDR3: CASSPGLAGNEQFF; DNA: TGTGCCAGCAGCCCGGGACTAGCGGGCAATGAGCAGTTCTTC
size: -; J: TRBJ1-6; V: TRBV18; D: -; CDR3: CASSPTRANNSPLHF; DNA: TGTGCCAGCTCACCAACCAGGGCGAATAATTCACCCCTCCACTTT
size: -; J: TRBJ1-2; V: TRBV4-1; D: -; CDR3: CASSQAGGGFYGYTF; DNA: TGCGCCAGCAGCCAAGCCGGTGGGGGGTTTTATGGCTACACCTTC
size: -; J: TRBJ1-2; V: TRBV10-1; D: -; CDR3: CAKVGGDNYGYTF; DNA: TGCGCCAAAGTGGGGGGAGATAACTATGGCTACACCTTC
size: -; J: TRBJ1-1; V: TRBV19; D: TRBD1; CDR3: CATAQGRNTEAFF; DNA: TGTGCCACCGCACAGGGGCGGAACACTGAAGCTTTCTTT
size: -; J: TRBJ2-7; V: TRBV2; D: TRBD2; CDR3: CASSEGRGPGREQYF; DNA: TGTGCCAGCAGTGAAGGGAGGGGCCCCGGGAGGGAGCAGTACTTC
size: -; J: TRBJ1-6; V: TRBV7-9; D: -; CDR3: CASSLWAGTYNSPLHF; DNA: TGTGCCAGCAGCTTATGGGCCGGGACATATAATTCACCCCTCCACTTT
size: -; J: TRBJ2-7; V: TRBV11-2; D: -; CDR3: CASSLGRTYYEQYF; DNA: TGTGCCAGCAGCTTAGGCCGGACATACTACGAGCAGTACTTC
size: -; J: TRBJ1-1; V: TRBV6-5; D: -; CDR3: CASSPATAVNTEAFF; DNA: TGTGCCAGCAGTCCAGCGACAGCTGTGAACACTGAAGCTTTCTTT
size: -; J: TRBJ1-4; V: TRBV7-2; D: -; CDR3: CASSLGGLREKLFF; DNA: TGTGCCAGCAGCTTGGGGGGTCTACGAGAAAAACTGTTTTTT
size: -; J: TRBJ2-1; V: TRBV24-1; D: TRBD2; CDR3: CATSDSGGLREQFF; DNA: TGTGCCACCAGTGATAGCGGGGGCCTCCGAGAGCAGTTCTTC
size: -; J: TRBJ1-6; V: TRBV19; D: TRBD1; CDR3: CASSMRGRGNSPLHF; DNA: TGTGCCAGTAGCATGAGGGGGCGCGGTAATTCACCCCTCCACTTT
size: once; J: TRBJ1-2; V: TRBV18; D: -; CDR3: CASSPGRGGGYGYTF; DNA: TGTGCCAGCTCTCCTGGGCGGGGAGGAGGCTATGGCTACACCTTC
size: -; J: TRBJ1-1; V: TRBV6-1; D: TRBD1; CDR3: CASSKGQGFMNTEAFF; DNA: TGTGCCAGCAGTAAAGGACAGGGCTTCATGAACACTGAAGCTTTCTTT
size: -; J: TRBJ2-1; V: TRBV9; D: -; CDR3: CASSVGSAGPVYNEQFF; DNA: TGTGCCAGCAGCGTAGGGTCGGCGGGCCCGGTGTACAATGAGCAGTTCTTC
size: -; J: TRBJ1-1; V: TRBV2; D: -; CDR3: CASTVEVNTEAFF; DNA: TGTGCCAGCACAGTGGAGGTGAACACTGAAGCTTTCTTT
size: -; J: TRBJ2-7; V: TRBV27; D: TRBD1; CDR3: CASSWTGLPRYEQYF; DNA: TGTGCCAGCAGTTGGACAGGCCTACCCAGGTACGAGCAGTACTTC
size: -; J: TRBJ2-6; V: TRBV27; D: -; CDR3: CASSFRALSGANVLTF; DNA: TGTGCCAGCAGTTTCAGGGCTTTGTCTGGGGCCAACGTCCTGACTTTC
size: -; J: TRBJ1-5; V: TRBV21-1; D: -; CDR3: CASSKGRGRICNQPQHF; DNA: TGTGCCAGCAGCAAAGGTCGGGGAAGAATCTGCAATCAGCCCCAGCATTTT
size: -; J: TRBJ1-2; V: TRBV11-2; D: TRBD1; CDR3: CASSPNRGPNYGYTF; DNA: TGTGCCAGCAGCCCCAACAGGGGGCCTAACTATGGCTACACCTTC
size: once; J: TRBJ2-7; V: TRBV19; D: -; CDR3: CASSIDLVRDRSYEQYF; DNA: TGTGCCAGTAGTATAGATTTAGTGCGGGACAGAAGCTACGAGCAGTACTTC
size: -; J: TRBJ1-1; V: TRBV6-5; D: -; CDR3: CASSPLTGPPEAFF; DNA: TGTGCCAGCAGTCCCCTAACAGGTCCCCCTGAAGCTTTCTTT